Sequencing of this T cell receptor (beta chain) was carried out in a study of blood T cell repertoires in COVID-19. Clones were sequenced by immunoSEQ multiplex PCR, and TCRdb holds only the in-frame ones, with some missing. The table lists roughly 200,000 clones, about 81% of them singletons. Germline V CDR1 and CDR2: MNHNY, SVGAGI (reference sequence). The length of the CDR3 is 16 residues. J lost 2 bases, V lost 5 bases, and 7 bases had no gene match. This sequence was found in a woman aged 55 to 70 with COVID-19, enrolled during active disease. The J gene is TRBJ2-5, the V gene TRBV6-6; 11 bases are a match to TRBD2. Specimen: peripheral blood. In DNA form, the CDR3 reads TGTGCCAGCAGTCCCTGGGCTAGCGGGGGGCAAGAGACCCAGTACTTC. It codes for CASSPWASGGQETQYF.